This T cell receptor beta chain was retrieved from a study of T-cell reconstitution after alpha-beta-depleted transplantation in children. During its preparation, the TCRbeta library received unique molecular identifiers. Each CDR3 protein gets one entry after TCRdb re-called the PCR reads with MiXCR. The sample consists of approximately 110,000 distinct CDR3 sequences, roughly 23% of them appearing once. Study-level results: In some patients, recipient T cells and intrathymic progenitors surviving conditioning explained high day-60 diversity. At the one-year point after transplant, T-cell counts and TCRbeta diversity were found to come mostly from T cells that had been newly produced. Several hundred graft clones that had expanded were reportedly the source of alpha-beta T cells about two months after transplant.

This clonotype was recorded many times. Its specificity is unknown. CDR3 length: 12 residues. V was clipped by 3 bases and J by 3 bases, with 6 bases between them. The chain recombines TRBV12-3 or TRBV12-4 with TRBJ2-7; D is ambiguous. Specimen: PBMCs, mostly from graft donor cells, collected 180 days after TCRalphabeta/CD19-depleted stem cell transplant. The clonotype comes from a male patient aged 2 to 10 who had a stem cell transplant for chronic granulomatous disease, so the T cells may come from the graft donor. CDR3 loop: CASSLLGYEQYF. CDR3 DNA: TGTGCCAGCAGTTTGCTTGGCTACGAGCAGTACTTC.